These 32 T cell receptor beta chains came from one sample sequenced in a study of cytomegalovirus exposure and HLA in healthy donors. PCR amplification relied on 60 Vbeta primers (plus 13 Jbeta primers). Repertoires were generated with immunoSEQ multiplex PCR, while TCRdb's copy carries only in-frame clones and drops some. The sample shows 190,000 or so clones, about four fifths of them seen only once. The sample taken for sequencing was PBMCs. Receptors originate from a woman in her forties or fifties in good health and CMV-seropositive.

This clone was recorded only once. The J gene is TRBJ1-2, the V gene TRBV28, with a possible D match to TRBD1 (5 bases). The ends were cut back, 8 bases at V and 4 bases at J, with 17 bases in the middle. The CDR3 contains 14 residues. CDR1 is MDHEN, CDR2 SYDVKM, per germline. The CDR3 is CASGGTESVYGYTF. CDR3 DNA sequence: TGTGCCAGCGGCGGGACGGAGTCCGTCTATGGCTACACCTTC.

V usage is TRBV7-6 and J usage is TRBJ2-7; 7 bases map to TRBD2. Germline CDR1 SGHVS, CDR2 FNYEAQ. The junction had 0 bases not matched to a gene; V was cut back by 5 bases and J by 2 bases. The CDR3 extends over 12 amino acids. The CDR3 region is CASSGGAYEQYF. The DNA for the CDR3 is TGTGCCAGCAGCGGGGGGGCCTACGAGCAGTACTTC.

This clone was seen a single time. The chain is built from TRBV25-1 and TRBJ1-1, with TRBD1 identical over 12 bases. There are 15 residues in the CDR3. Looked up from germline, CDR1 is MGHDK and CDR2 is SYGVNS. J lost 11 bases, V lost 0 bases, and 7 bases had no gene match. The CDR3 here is CASSEYGDRGRMAFF. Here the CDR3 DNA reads TGTGCCAGCAGTGAATATGGGGACAGGGGGCGTATGGCTTTCTTT.

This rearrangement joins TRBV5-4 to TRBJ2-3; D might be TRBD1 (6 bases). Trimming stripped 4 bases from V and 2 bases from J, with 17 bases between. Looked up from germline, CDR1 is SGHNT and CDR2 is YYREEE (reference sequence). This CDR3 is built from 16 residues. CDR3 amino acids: CASSHAGTKFTDTQYF. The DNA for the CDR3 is TGTGCCAGCAGCCACGCCGGGACAAAATTCACAGATACGCAGTATTTT.

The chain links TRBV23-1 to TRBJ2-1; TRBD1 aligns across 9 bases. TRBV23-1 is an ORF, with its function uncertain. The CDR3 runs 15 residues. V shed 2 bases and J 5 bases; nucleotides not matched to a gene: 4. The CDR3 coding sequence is TGCGCCAGCAGTCAACGGGACAGGGATAACAATGAGCAGTTCTTC. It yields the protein CASSQRDRDNNEQFF.

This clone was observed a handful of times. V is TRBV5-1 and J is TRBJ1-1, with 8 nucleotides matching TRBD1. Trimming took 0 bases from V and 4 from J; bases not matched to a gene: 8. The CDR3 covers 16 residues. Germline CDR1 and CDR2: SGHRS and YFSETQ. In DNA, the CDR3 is TGCGCCAGCAGCTTGGAAATAGGACAGGGAGGCACTGAAGCTTTCTTT. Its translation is CASSLEIGQGGTEAFF. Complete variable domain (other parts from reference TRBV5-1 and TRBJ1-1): KAGVTQTPRYLIKTRGQQVTLSCSPISGHRSVSWYQQTPGQGLQFLFEYFSETQRNKGNFPGRFSGRQFSNSRSEMNVSTLELGDSALYLCASSLEIGQGGTEAFFGQGTRLTVV.

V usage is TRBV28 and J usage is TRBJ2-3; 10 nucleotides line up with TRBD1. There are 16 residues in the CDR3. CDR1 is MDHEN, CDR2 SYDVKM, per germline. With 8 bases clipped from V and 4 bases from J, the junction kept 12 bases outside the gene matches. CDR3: CASAIAGTGEADTQYF. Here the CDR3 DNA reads TGTGCCAGCGCAATAGCCGGGACAGGGGAGGCAGATACGCAGTATTTT.

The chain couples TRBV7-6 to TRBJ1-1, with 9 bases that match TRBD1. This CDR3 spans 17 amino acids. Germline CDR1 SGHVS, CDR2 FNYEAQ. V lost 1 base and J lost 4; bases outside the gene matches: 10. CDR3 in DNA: TGTGCCAGCAGCTTAGAAAGGACAGGGGTGATAGGCACTGAAGCTTTCTTT. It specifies CASSLERTGVIGTEAFF.

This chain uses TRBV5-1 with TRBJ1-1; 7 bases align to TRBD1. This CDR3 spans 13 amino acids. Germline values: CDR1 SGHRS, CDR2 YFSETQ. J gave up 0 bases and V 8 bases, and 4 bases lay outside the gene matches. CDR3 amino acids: CASSTGVNTEAFF. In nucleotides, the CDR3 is TGCGCCAGTTCCACAGGGGTGAACACTGAAGCTTTCTTT.

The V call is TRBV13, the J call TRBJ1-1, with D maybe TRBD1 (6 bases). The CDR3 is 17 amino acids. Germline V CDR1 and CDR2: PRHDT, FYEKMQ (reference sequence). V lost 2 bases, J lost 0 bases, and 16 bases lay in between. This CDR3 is CASSLSRDIGMNTEAFF. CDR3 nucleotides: TGTGCCAGCAGCTTAAGTCGGGACATAGGGATGAACACTGAAGCTTTCTTT.

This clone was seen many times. The CDR3 region is CASSQTSGVGDTQYF. CDR3 bases: TGCGCCAGCAGCCAAACTAGCGGGGTGGGAGATACGCAGTATTTT. V and J are TRBV4-3 and TRBJ2-3; 10 bases align to TRBD2. The V gene's germline CDR1 is LGHNA and CDR2 YSLEER. CDR3 size: 15 residues. The V gene end was trimmed by 2 bases and the J gene end by 5 bases; junction bases not matched to a gene: 4.

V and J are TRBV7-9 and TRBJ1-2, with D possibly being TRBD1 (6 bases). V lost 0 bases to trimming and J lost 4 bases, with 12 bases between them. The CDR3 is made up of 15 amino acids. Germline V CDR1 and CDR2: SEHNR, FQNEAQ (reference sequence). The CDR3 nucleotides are TGTGCCAGCAGCTTAGCGGGTGGACAGCCCTATGGCTACACCTTC. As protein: CASSLAGGQPYGYTF.

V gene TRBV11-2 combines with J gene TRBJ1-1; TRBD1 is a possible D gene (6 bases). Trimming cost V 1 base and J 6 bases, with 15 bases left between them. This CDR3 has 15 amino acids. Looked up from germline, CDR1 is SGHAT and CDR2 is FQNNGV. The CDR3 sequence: CASSLARGAGAEAFF. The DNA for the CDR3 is TGTGCCAGCAGCTTAGCCCGGGGGGCTGGAGCTGAAGCTTTCTTT. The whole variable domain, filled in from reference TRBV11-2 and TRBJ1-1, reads EAGVAQSPRYKIIEKRQSVAFWCNPISGHATLYWYQQILGQGPKLLIQFQNNGVVDDSQLPKDRFSAERLKGVDSTLKIQPAKLEDSAVYLCASSLARGAGAEAFFGQGTRLTVV.

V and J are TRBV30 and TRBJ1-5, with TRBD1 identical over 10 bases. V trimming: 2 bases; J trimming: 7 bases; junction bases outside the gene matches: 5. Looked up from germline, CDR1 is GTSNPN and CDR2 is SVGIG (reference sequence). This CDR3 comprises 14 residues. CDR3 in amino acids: CAWSWTGGGQPQHF. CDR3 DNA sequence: TGTGCCTGGAGTTGGACAGGGGGTGGGCAGCCCCAGCATTTT.

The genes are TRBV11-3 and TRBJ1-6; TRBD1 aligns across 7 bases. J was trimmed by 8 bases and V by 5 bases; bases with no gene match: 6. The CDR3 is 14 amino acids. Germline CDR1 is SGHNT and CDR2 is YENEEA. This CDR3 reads CASSADRVDSPLHF. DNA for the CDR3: TGTGCCAGCAGCGCCGACAGGGTTGATTCACCCCTCCACTTT.

CDR3 in amino acids: CASSFSGKNTEAFF. CDR3 bases: TGTGCCAGCAGCTTCTCGGGGAAGAACACTGAAGCTTTCTTT. The chain has TRBV11-3 and TRBJ1-1; no reliable D call. Germline loops: CDR1 SGHNT, CDR2 YENEEA. Trimming removed 3 bases at V and 1 base at J, with 9 bases between. The CDR3 has 14 amino acids.

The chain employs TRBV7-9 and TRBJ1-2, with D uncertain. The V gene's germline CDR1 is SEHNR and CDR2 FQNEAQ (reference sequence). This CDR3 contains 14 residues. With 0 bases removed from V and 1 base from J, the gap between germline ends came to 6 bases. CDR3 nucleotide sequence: TGTGCCAGCAGCTTAGCACAGCATAACTATGGCTACACCTTC. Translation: CASSLAQHNYGYTF.

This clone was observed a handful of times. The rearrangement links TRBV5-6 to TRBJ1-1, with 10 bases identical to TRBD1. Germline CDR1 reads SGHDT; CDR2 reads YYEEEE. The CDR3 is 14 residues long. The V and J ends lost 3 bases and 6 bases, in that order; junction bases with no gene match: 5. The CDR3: CASSWGQGLSEAFF. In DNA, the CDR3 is TGTGCCAGCAGCTGGGGACAGGGGTTATCTGAAGCTTTCTTT.

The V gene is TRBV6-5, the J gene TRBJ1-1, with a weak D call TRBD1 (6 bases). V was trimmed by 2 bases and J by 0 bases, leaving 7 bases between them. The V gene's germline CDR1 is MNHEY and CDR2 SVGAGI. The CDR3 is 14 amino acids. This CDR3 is CASSYGTLNTEAFF. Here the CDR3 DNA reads TGTGCCAGCAGTTACGGGACACTGAACACTGAAGCTTTCTTT.

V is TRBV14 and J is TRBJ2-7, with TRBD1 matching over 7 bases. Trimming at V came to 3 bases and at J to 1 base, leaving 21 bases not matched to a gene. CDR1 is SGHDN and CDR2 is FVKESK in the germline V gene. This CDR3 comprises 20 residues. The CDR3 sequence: CASSHTYPSFSDRKSYEQYF. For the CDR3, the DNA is TGTGCCAGCAGCCACACCTATCCCAGTTTTTCGGACAGGAAATCCTACGAGCAGTACTTC.

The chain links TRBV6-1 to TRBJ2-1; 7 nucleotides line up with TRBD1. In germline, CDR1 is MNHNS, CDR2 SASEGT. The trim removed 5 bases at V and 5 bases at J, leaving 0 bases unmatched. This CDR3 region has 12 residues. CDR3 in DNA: TGTGCCAGCAGTACAGGGGACAATGAGCAGTTCTTC. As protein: CASSTGDNEQFF.

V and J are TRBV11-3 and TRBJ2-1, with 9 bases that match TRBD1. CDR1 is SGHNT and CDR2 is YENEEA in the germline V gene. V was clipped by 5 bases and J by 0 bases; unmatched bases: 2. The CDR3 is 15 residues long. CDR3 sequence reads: CASSPGQGSYNEQFF. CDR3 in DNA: TGTGCCAGCAGCCCGGGACAGGGCTCCTACAATGAGCAGTTCTTC.

CDR3 in amino acids: CASHRQGGHEQYF. CDR3 nucleotide sequence: TGTGCCAGTCATCGACAGGGCGGTCACGAGCAGTACTTC. This rearrangement joins TRBV19 to TRBJ2-7, with 7 positions matching TRBD1. This CDR3 comprises 13 residues. Germline CDR1 is LNHDA and CDR2 is SQIVND (reference sequence). With 8 bases clipped from V and 5 bases from J, the junction kept 9 bases outside the gene matches.

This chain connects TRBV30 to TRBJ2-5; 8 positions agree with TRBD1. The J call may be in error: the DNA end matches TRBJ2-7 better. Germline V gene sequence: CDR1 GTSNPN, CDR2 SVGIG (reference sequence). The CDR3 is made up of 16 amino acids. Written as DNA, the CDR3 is TGTGCCTGGAGGCTTGGGGGGACAGGCAGCTCCTACGAGCAGTACTTC. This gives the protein CAWRLGGTGSSYEQYF.

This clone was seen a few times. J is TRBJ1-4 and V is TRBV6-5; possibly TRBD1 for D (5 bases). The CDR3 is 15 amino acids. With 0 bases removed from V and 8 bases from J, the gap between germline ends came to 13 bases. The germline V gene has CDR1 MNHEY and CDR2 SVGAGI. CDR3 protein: CASSYSDRAGEKLFF. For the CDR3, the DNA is TGTGCCAGCAGTTACTCGGACCGCGCAGGGGAAAAACTGTTTTTT.

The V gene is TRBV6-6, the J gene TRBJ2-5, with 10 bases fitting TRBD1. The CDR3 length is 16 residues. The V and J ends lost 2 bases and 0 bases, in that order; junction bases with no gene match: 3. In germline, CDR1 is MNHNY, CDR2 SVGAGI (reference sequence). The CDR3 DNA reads TGTGCCAGCAGTTACACGGACAGGGGGTACCAAGAGACCCAGTACTTC. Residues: CASSYTDRGYQETQYF.

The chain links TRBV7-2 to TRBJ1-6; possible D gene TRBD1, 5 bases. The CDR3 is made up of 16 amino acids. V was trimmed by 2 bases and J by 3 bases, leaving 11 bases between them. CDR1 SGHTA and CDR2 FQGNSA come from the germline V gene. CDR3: CASSLFQGFYNSPLHF. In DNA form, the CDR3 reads TGTGCCAGCAGCTTATTCCAGGGTTTCTATAATTCACCCCTCCACTTT. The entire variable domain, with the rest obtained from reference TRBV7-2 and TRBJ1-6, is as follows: GAGVSQSPSNKVTEKGKDVELRCDPISGHTALYWYRQSLGQGLEFLIYFQGNSAPDKSGLPSDRFSAERTGGSVSTLTIQRTQQEDSAVYLCASSLFQGFYNSPLHFGNGTRLTVT.

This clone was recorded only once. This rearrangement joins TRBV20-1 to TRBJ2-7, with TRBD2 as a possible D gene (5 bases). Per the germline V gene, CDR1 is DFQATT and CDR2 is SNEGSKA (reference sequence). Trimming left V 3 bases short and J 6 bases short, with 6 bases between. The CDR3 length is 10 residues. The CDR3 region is CSARGSEQYF. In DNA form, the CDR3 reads TGCAGTGCTAGGGGGAGCGAGCAGTACTTC.

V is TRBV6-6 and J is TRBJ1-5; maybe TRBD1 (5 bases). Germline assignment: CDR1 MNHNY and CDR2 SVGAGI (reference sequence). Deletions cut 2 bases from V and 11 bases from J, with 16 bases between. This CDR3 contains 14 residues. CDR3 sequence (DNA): TGTGCCAGCAGTTACGACGGCCGGGGGGGAGCCCAGCATTTT. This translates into CASSYDGRGGAQHF.

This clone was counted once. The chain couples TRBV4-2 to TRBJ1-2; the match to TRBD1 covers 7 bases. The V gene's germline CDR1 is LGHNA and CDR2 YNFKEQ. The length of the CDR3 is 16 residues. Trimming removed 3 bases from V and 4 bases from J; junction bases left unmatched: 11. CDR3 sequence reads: CASSQIKDRFFYGYTF. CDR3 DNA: TGTGCCAGCAGCCAGATCAAGGACAGGTTCTTCTATGGCTACACCTTC.

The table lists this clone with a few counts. This CDR3 is CASSLGRKRPNQPQHF. DNA of the CDR3: TGTGCCAGCAGTTTAGGAAGGAAGCGACCCAATCAGCCCCAGCATTTT. This sequence joins TRBV27 and TRBJ1-5, with unresolved D. Germline V gene lookup returns CDR1 MNHEY and CDR2 SMNVEV (reference sequence). The CDR3 spans 16 residues. V dropped 2 bases and J dropped 3 bases, with 14 bases sitting between them.

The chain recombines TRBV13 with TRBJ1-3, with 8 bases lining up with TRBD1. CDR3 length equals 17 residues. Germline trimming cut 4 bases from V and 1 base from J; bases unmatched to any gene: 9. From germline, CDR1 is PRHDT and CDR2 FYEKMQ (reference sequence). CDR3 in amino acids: CASSSATRGRSGNTIYF. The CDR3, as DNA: TGTGCCAGCAGCTCGGCGACCAGGGGGCGATCTGGAAACACCATATATTTT.